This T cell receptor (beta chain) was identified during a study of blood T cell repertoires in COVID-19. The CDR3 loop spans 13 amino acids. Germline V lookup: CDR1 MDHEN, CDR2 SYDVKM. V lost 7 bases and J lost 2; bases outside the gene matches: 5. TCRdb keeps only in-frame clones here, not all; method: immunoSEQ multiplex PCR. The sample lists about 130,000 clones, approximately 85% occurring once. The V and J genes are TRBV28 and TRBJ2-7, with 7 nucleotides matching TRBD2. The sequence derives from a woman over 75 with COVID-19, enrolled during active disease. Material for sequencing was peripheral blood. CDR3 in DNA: TGTGCCAGCACGGCGGGAGTGCCCTACGAGCAGTACTTC. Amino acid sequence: CASTAGVPYEQYF.